These T cell receptor beta chains were read from a single sample in a study of T cell responses to AZD1222 COVID-19 vaccine. Assay used: immunoSEQ multiplex PCR; TCRdb lists only in-frame clones, some missing. The repertoire has about 150,000 clones, around 93% of them found once; the top ten carry about 3.8%. The source material was peripheral blood, sampled 28 days after the second AZD1222 dose. The receptors were gathered from an adult who received the AZD1222 COVID-19 vaccine. The CDR3 runs from the conserved cysteine through the conserved F or W. The D gene is left open where the match is weak. Expanded clones are given a class, and other clones once, few, many or no size at all.

v_gene,d_gene,j_gene,abundance,CDR3aa,CDR3nt
TRBV14,NA,TRBJ1-3,NA,CASSQGRGRLRNTIYF,TGTGCCAGCAGCCAAGGCCGAGGGCGGCTCAGGAACACCATATATTTT
TRBV30,TRBD1,TRBJ1-4,NA,CACQQGINEKLFF,TGTGCCTGTCAACAGGGGATTAATGAAAAACTGTTTTTT
TRBV11-3,TRBD1,TRBJ2-1,NA,CASSLVARGNEQFF,TGTGCCAGCAGCTTAGTAGCCAGGGGGAATGAGCAGTTCTTC
TRBV6-2/TRBV6-3,NA,TRBJ2-6,few,CASSYGSSGANVLTF,TGTGCCAGCAGTTACGGGAGCTCTGGGGCCAACGTCCTGACTTTC
TRBV7-2,TRBD1,TRBJ1-6,NA,CASSLAPTGRNSPLHF,TGTGCCAGCAGCTTAGCTCCGACAGGGAGGAATTCACCCCTCCACTTT
TRBV15,TRBD1,TRBJ1-1,NA,CATSRDRTGGGTEAFF,TGTGCCACCAGCAGAGATCGGACAGGGGGGGGCACTGAAGCTTTCTTT
TRBV5-1,TRBD1,TRBJ2-2,few,CASSVDRAGELFF,TGCGCCAGCAGCGTAGACAGGGCCGGGGAGCTGTTTTTT
TRBV7-2,NA,TRBJ2-7,NA,CASRRPSAYEQYF,TGTGCCAGCAGACGACCGTCGGCGTACGAGCAGTACTTC
TRBV27,NA,TRBJ1-1,once,CASSPFLLGAEAFF,TGTGCCAGCAGTCCCTTTTTACTCGGGGCTGAAGCTTTCTTT
TRBV7-2,NA,TRBJ2-6,NA,CASSLGVGVFGSGANVLTF,TGTGCCAGCAGCTTAGGTGTGGGGGTCTTCGGCTCTGGGGCCAACGTCCTGACTTTC
TRBV5-4,NA,TRBJ1-5,NA,CASSRMHSNQPQHF,TGTGCCAGCAGCCGGATGCATAGCAATCAGCCCCAGCATTTT
TRBV4-3,NA,TRBJ1-2,NA,CASSQGASNYGYTF,TGCGCCAGCAGCCAAGGTGCCAGCAACTATGGCTACACCTTC
TRBV19,NA,TRBJ1-2,NA,CASRSSGQGYGYTF,TGTGCCAGTAGATCCTCGGGGCAGGGCTATGGCTACACCTTC
TRBV25-1,NA,TRBJ1-1,few,CATFGEPPEAFF,TGTGCCACATTCGGCGAACCTCCTGAAGCTTTCTTT
TRBV14,NA,TRBJ2-5,NA,CASSQAAWGDGETQYF,TGTGCCAGCAGCCAAGCGGCTTGGGGCGACGGAGAGACCCAGTACTTC
TRBV3-1/TRBV3-2,NA,TRBJ1-3,NA,CASSQAPFSGNTIYF,TGTGCCAGCAGCCAAGCCCCGTTCTCTGGAAACACCATATATTTT
TRBV7-9,TRBD1,TRBJ1-3,NA,CASSPQGPSGNTIYF,TGTGCCAGCAGCCCACAGGGGCCCTCTGGAAACACCATATATTTT
TRBV19,TRBD1,TRBJ1-3,NA,CATTDTGDISGNTIYF,TGTGCCACCACGGATACAGGGGATATCTCTGGAAACACCATATATTTT
TRBV10-3,NA,TRBJ1-1,NA,CAIKAANSGDTEAFF,TGTGCCATCAAGGCAGCGAACTCGGGTGACACTGAAGCTTTCTTT
TRBV5-6,NA,TRBJ2-3,NA,CASSSTGTRSTDTQYF,TGTGCCAGCAGCTCAACCGGGACACGAAGCACAGATACGCAGTATTTT
TRBV2,TRBD1,TRBJ1-6,NA,CASSPSTGSRSPLHF,TGTGCCAGCAGTCCCTCGACAGGGTCCCGTTCACCCCTCCACTTT
TRBV3-1/TRBV3-2,TRBD1,TRBJ2-2,few,CASSHADREAGELFF,TGTGCCAGCAGCCACGCGGACAGGGAGGCCGGGGAGCTGTTTTTT
TRBV29-1,TRBD1,TRBJ1-1,NA,CSVAGTGANTEAFF,TGCAGCGTGGCAGGGACAGGGGCGAACACTGAAGCTTTCTTT
TRBV6-5,TRBD1,TRBJ1-5,NA,CASSFGTATQSAQHF,TGTGCCAGCAGTTTTGGGACAGCGACCCAATCGGCCCAGCATTTT
TRBV9,NA,TRBJ1-1,NA,CASSVFSGMNTEAFF,TGTGCCAGCAGCGTATTTTCAGGCATGAACACTGAAGCTTTCTTT
TRBV30,NA,TRBJ1-5,NA,CAWSVGTYSNQPQHF,TGTGCCTGGAGTGTCGGGACGTATAGCAATCAGCCCCAGCATTTT
TRBV11-3,NA,TRBJ2-4,NA,CASSNRDIQYF,TGTGCCAGCAGTAACCGGGACATTCAGTACTTC